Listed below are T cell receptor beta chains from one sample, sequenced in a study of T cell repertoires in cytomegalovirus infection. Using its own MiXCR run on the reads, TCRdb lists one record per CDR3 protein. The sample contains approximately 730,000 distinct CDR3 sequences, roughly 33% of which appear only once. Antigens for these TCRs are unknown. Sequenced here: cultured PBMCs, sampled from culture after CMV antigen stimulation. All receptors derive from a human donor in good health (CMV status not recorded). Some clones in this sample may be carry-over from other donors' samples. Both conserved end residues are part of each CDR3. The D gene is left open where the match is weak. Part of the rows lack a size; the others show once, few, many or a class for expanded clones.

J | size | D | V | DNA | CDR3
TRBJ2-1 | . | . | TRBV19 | TGTGCCAGTAGTAAGCCAAACTCCTTGGACCTAGGGTGGGTTGAGCAGTTCTTC | CASSKPNSLDLGWVEQFF
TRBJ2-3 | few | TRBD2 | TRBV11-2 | TGTGCCAGCAGCGGCCCCCCAGCGGGGCTTTACACAGATACGCAGTATTTT | CASSGPPAGLYTDTQYF
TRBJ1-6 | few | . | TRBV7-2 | TGTGCCAGCAGCCTAACGACCAATTCACCCCTCCACTTT | CASSLTTNSPLHF
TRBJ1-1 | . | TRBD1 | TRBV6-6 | TGTGCCAGCAGCCCGAACCCAATGCCGGGACAGTACACTGAAGCTTTCTTT | CASSPNPMPGQYTEAFF
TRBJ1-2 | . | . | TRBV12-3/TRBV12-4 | TGTGCCAGCAGTTTGGGGGGGCAGACCAACTATGGCTACACCTTC | CASSLGGQTNYGYTF
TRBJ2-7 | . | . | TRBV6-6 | TGTGCCAGCAGTACTTACAGTACCTACGAGCAGTACTTC | CASSTYSTYEQYF
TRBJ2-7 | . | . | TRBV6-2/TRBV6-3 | TGTGCCAGCAGTTACTCGAGGAGGGGCGGCGACGAGCAGTACTTC | CASSYSRRGGDEQYF
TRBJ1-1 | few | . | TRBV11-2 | TGTGCCAGCAGCTTAGATCTAGCGGGTCCCAACACTGAAGCTTTCTTT | CASSLDLAGPNTEAFF
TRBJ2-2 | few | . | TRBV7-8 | TGTGCCAGCGGGGGAAGGCTAGTCGTCACCGGGGAGCTGTTTTTT | CASGGRLVVTGELFF
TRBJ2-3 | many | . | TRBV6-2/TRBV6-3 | TGTGCCAGCAGTGTGGACAGCACAGATACGCAGTATTTT | CASSVDSTDTQYF
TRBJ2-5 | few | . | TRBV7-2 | TGTGCCAGCAGCTGGGGCGGGAAGGTTGAGACCCAGTACTTC | CASSWGGKVETQYF
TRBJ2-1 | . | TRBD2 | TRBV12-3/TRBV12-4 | TGTGCCAGCAGTTTCGGAGGTAGCGGGCCCTACAATGAGCAGTTCTTC | CASSFGGSGPYNEQFF
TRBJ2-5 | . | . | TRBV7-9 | TGTGCCAGCAGCTTTGAGGAGGGGGGAGAGACCCAGTACTTC | CASSFEEGGETQYF
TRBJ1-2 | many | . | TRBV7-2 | TGTGCCAGCAGCTTATCTGGCCCCCGTGGCTACACCTTC | CASSLSGPRGYTF
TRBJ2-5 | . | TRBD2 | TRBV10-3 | TGTGCCACCCGGACTAGCGGGGATGAGACCCAGTACTTC | CATRTSGDETQYF
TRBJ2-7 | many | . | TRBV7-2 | TGTGCCAGCAGCCTACGCGATAGGTACGAGCAGTACTTC | CASSLRDRYEQYF
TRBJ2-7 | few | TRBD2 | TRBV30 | TGTGCCTGGACGACTAGCCGACCCGGGTTAGGCCACGAGCAGTACTTC | CAWTTSRPGLGHEQYF
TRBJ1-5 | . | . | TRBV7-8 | TGTGCCAGCAGCTCCGATAGGAAATTCCAGCCCCAGCATTTT | CASSSDRKFQPQHF
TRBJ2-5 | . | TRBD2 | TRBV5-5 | TGTGCCAGCAGCTTGGAGTGGCCAGCGGGGGAGACCCAGTACTTC | CASSLEWPAGETQYF
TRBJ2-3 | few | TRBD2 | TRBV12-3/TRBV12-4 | TGTGCCAGCAGTTTAATACAAGCGGGGGGTTCAGATACGCAGTATTTT | CASSLIQAGGSDTQYF
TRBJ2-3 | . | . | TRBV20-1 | TGCAGTGCTAGCTGGGTGACTAGCACAGATACGCAGTATTTT | CSASWVTSTDTQYF
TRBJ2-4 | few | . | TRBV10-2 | TGCGCCAGCAGTGAGTCGACAGCAAGCATTCAGTACTTC | CASSESTASIQYF
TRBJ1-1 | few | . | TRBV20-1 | TGCAGTGCTAGAGGTCGAGCCCCAGGGCAGATGAACACTGAAGCTTTCTTT | CSARGRAPGQMNTEAFF
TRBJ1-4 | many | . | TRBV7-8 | TGTGCCAGCAGCTTACCCAGGGTCGGTGAAAAACTGTTTTTT | CASSLPRVGEKLFF
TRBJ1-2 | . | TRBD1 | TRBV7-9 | TGTGCCAGCGGGGTCCTACAGGGGTATGGCTACACCTTC | CASGVLQGYGYTF
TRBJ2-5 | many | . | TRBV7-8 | TGTGCCAGCAGCTCAGGAGGGGGAGGAGAGACCCAGTACTTC | CASSSGGGGETQYF
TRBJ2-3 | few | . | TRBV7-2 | TGTGCCAGCAGTTTCAACGGGGGAGCCGCCGGAGATACGCAGTATTTT | CASSFNGGAAGDTQYF
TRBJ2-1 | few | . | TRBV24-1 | TGTGCCACCAGTCAGGGCTATCGTAGCGAGTACAATGAGCAGTTCTTC | CATSQGYRSEYNEQFF
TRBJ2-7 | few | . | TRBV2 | TGTGCCAGCAGTAGAATTGGGTCCTACGAGCAGTACTTC | CASSRIGSYEQYF
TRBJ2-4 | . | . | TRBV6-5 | TGTGCCAGCAGTTACTACGGGGGAAGGGGAAACATTCAGTACTTC | CASSYYGGRGNIQYF
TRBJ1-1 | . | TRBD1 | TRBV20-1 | TGCAGTGCCCGACAGGGAATGGACACTGAAGCTTTCTTT | CSARQGMDTEAFF
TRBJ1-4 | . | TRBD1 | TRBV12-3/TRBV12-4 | TGTGCCAGCAGCTTAGGGGGCGGAGTGAATGAAAAACTGTTTTTT | CASSLGGGVNEKLFF
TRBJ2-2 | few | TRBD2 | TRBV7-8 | TGTGCCAGCAGCTTAACCTATCCTAGCGGGAAGGGTACCGGGGAGCTGTTTTTT | CASSLTYPSGKGTGELFF
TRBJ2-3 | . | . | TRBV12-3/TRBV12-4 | TGTGCCAGCAACCCCGCAAACACAGATACGCAGTATTTT | CASNPANTDTQYF
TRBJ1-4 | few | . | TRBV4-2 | TGTGCCAGCAGCCAAGGGGCGGCCCTAAATGAAAAACTGTTTTTT | CASSQGAALNEKLFF
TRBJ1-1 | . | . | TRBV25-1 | TGTGCCAGCAGTGACCCGAGTGGCACTGAAGCTTTCTTT | CASSDPSGTEAFF
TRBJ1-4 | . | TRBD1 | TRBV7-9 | TGTGCCAGCAGCTCGAACCCGGGACAGGGCCTACGAGGGGAAAAACTGTTTTTT | CASSSNPGQGLRGEKLFF
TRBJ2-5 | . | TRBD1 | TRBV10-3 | TGTGCCATCAGTGAGTGGCCCCGAGGACAGGGTTCCGGGACCCAGTACTTC | CAISEWPRGQGSGTQYF
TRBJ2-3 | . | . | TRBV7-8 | TGTGCCAGCAGCTTAGGGGACGCCCTTTTAAATACGCAGTATTTT | CASSLGDALLNTQYF
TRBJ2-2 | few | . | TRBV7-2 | TGTGCCAGCAGCTTCGGACCTGCCGGGGAGCTGTTTTTT | CASSFGPAGELFF
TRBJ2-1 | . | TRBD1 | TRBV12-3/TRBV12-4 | TGTGCCAGCAGGGCCGGGACAGTTTATCTCTACGAGCAGTTCTTC | CASRAGTVYLYEQFF
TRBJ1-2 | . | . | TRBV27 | TGTGCCAGCAGACCGACGGGAACCTATGGCTACACCTTC | CASRPTGTYGYTF
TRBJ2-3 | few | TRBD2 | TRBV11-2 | TGTGCCAGCAGCTTAGGGGGTAGCGGGGGAAATACGCAGTATTTT | CASSLGGSGGNTQYF
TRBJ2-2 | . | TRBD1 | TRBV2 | TGTGCCAGCGGGGGACAGGGGGGAGCCGGGGAGCTGTTTTTT | CASGGQGGAGELFF
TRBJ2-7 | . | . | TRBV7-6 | TGTGCCAGCAGCGACCACGTAAGTTACGAGCAGTACTTC | CASSDHVSYEQYF
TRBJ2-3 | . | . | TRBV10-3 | TGTGCCATCAGTGAGTCGATTGACACAGATACGCAGTATTTT | CAISESIDTDTQYF
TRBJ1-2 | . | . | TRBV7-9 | TGTGCCGGGGACCTTAACCGACCGACAGGTGGGGCTCCATCATCTAACTATGGCTACACCTTC | CAGDLNRPTGGAPSSNYGYTF
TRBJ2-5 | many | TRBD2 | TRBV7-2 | TGTGCCAGCAGCTTTGAAGCGGGAGTGTACGCGACCCAGTACTTC | CASSFEAGVYATQYF
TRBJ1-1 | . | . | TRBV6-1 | TGTGCCAGCAGTGAACCGACACCACCCACGGCTTTCTTT | CASSEPTPPTAFF
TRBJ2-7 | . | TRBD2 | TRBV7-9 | TGTGCCAGCAGCCGGACTAGCGGGAGAAGAGAGTCCTACGAGCAGTACTTC | CASSRTSGRRESYEQYF
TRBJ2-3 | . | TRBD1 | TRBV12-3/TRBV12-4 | TGTGCCAGCAGTCCCCCCTCCGCGGGACAGGGGGTGGCAGATACGCAGTATTTT | CASSPPSAGQGVADTQYF
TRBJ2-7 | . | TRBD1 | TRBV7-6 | TGTGCCAGCAGCTTAGCCCGGACAGGGACCTACGAGCAGTACTTC | CASSLARTGTYEQYF
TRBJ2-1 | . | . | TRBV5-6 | TGTGCCAGCAGCTTGAATTCTGCCTTGTCGGTCTTC | CASSLNSALSVF